One sample yielded the 25 T cell receptor beta chains listed below, sequenced in a study of shared clonotypes between healthy human individuals. Positively selected for CCR7, the CD45RO-negative cells used as naive CD8 cells excluded terminally differentiated effector memory CD45RA+ cells. Profiled with immunoSEQ multiplex PCR; TCRdb holds only in-frame clones, not every one. This repertoire shows over 2,000,000 clones, 80% to 95% found once; its top ten account for around 1.7%. The sequencing input was naive CD8+ T cells from PBMCs. These receptors all stem from a man aged 18 to 30 in good health. Some clones in this sample may be carry-over from other donors' samples.

V usage is TRBV6-5 and J usage is TRBJ2-3; no firm D call. Trimming left V 0 bases short and J 4 bases short, with 11 bases between. Germline loops: CDR1 MNHEY, CDR2 SVGAGI. The CDR3 extends over 15 amino acids. The CDR3 reads CASSYSSITPDTQYF. The DNA for the CDR3 is TGTGCCAGCAGTTACTCATCCATTACCCCAGATACGCAGTATTTT.

V and J are TRBV27 and TRBJ2-7, with 10 nucleotides matching TRBD1. Germline V lookup: CDR1 MNHEY, CDR2 SMNVEV (reference sequence). V lost 5 bases and J lost 3; bases outside the gene matches: 10. The CDR3 sequence is 16 residues long. The CDR3: CASSHFSGTGVYEQYF. CDR3 in DNA: TGTGCCAGCAGTCACTTCTCCGGGACAGGGGTCTACGAGCAGTACTTC.

V usage is TRBV5-4 and J usage is TRBJ2-7, with a weak D call TRBD2 (6 bases). The CDR3 runs to 14 residues. CDR1 SGHNT and CDR2 YYREEE come from the germline V gene (reference sequence). Trimming removed 3 bases at V and 6 bases at J, with 16 bases between. The CDR3 DNA sequence: TGTGCCAGCAGCTCCCGCCGGGACTTCCTCGAGCAGTACTTC. As protein: CASSSRRDFLEQYF.

The rearrangement uses TRBV30 and TRBJ1-2, with D unclear. Per germline, CDR1 GTSNPN and CDR2 SVGIG (reference sequence). V lost 4 bases and J 5 bases, leaving 17 bases between the germline ends. CDR3 length: 14 amino acids. The CDR3 DNA reads as TGTGCCTGGACACTACTGGACCGGAGGTATGGCTACACCTTC. Protein: CAWTLLDRRYGYTF.

This chain uses TRBV2 with TRBJ2-4; 11 nucleotides line up with TRBD2. CDR1 is SNHLY, CDR2 FYNNEI, per germline. The CDR3 has 18 residues. V trimming: 6 bases; J trimming: 1 base; junction bases outside the gene matches: 11. In DNA, the CDR3 is TGTGCCAGCAGGCCGACTAGCGGGACCTTGGGGGCCAAAAACATTCAGTACTTC. Translated, it gives CASRPTSGTLGAKNIQYF.

The chain has TRBV6-5 and TRBJ2-1; D uncertain. Germline V CDR1 and CDR2: MNHEY, SVGAGI. This CDR3 contains 13 residues. Trimming cost V 6 bases and J 9 bases, with 15 bases left between them. The CDR3, as DNA: TGTGCCAGCAGCTCCTTCGGTGGGTTTGAGCAGTTCTTC. This gives the protein CASSSFGGFEQFF.

The chain is built from TRBV27 and TRBJ2-1, with a tentative D call TRBD2 (7 bases). CDR1 and CDR2 from the germline V gene are MNHEY and SMNVEV (reference sequence). The CDR3 spans 16 residues. Trimming removed 2 bases at V and 4 bases at J, with 15 bases between. CDR3 loop: CASSLNRAGAYNEQFF. Here the CDR3 DNA reads TGTGCCAGCAGTTTAAACAGGGCGGGAGCTTACAATGAGCAGTTCTTC.

The rearrangement uses TRBV7-9 and TRBJ1-4; a weak D match, TRBD1 (6 bases). V lost 5 bases and J lost 4, with 14 bases in between. Germline V gene sequence: CDR1 SEHNR, CDR2 FQNEAQ (reference sequence). There are 15 residues in the CDR3. CDR3: CASSPAGGHNEKLFF. CDR3 nucleotide sequence: TGTGCCAGCAGCCCCGCTGGGGGGCATAATGAAAAACTGTTTTTT. Looking up the rest from reference TRBV7-9 and TRBJ1-4 gives the full variable domain: DTGVSQNPRHKITKRGQNVTFRCDPISEHNRLYWYRQTLGQGPEFLTYFQNEAQLEKSRLLSDRFSAERPKGSFSTLEIQRTEQGDSAMYLCASSPAGGHNEKLFFGSGTQLSVL.

The V call is TRBV6-1, the J call TRBJ2-3, with D possibly TRBD1 on 5 matching bases. V was clipped by 6 bases and J by 5 bases, with 9 bases between them. Germline V gene lookup returns CDR1 MNHNS and CDR2 SASEGT. The CDR3 spans 12 residues. CDR3 DNA sequence: TGTGCCAGCAGGTGGGGCGGAGATACGCAGTATTTT. It specifies CASRWGGDTQYF.

V is TRBV15 and J is TRBJ2-1; D is unresolved. Germline V gene data show CDR1 as LNHNV and CDR2 as YYDKDF (reference sequence). Between the trimmed V and J ends, which lost 1 base and 6 bases, there was a span of 7 bases. The CDR3 covers 13 residues. For the CDR3, the DNA is TGTGCCACCAGCAGAGGGCGAGCCAATGAGCAGTTCTTC. Amino acid sequence: CATSRGRANEQFF.

The rearrangement joins TRBV9 to TRBJ2-7, with D tentatively TRBD1 (7 bases). With 4 bases removed from V and 2 bases from J, the gap between germline ends came to 16 bases. Germline V gene lookup returns CDR1 SGDLS and CDR2 YYNGEE. This CDR3 has 15 residues. CDR3 coding DNA: TGTGCCAGCAGCCCGGAGGGGGCAGTTCCCTACGAGCAGTACTTC. This gives the protein CASSPEGAVPYEQYF.

The chain joins TRBV7-9 to TRBJ2-1; 12 nucleotides align to TRBD2. The germline V gene encodes CDR1 SEHNR and CDR2 FQNEAQ (reference sequence). CDR3 size: 16 residues. Trimming removed 5 bases from V and 5 bases from J; junction bases left unmatched: 7. CDR3 DNA sequence: TGTGCCAGCAGCCCGACTAGCGGGAGAACCGACAATGAGCAGTTCTTC. As protein: CASSPTSGRTDNEQFF.

The J gene is TRBJ2-5, the V gene TRBV7-9; 9 nucleotides align to TRBD1. The V gene's germline CDR1 is SEHNR and CDR2 FQNEAQ (reference sequence). J lost 5 bases, V lost 4 bases, and 8 bases had no gene match. This CDR3 region has 15 residues. This CDR3 reads CASSSRDRVRETQYF. The DNA for the CDR3 is TGTGCCAGCAGCTCGAGGGACAGGGTCCGGGAGACCCAGTACTTC.

The chain joins TRBV15 to TRBJ2-7; D might be TRBD1 (6 bases). From germline, CDR1 is LNHNV and CDR2 YYDKDF (reference sequence). This CDR3 has 16 amino acids. V dropped 1 base and J dropped 3 bases, with 16 bases sitting between them. CDR3 region: CATSRGTGDRSYEQYF. CDR3 DNA: TGTGCCACCAGCAGAGGTACTGGAGACAGGAGCTACGAGCAGTACTTC.

The chain employs TRBV10-3 and TRBJ1-2; D is unclear. This CDR3 is 11 amino acids long. The V end was cut by 3 bases, the J end by 7 bases, with 6 bases between. Germline CDR1 ENHRY, CDR2 SYGVKD. As DNA, the CDR3 is TGTGCCATCAGTGACGGGAGTGGCTACACCTTC. Translated, it gives CAISDGSGYTF.

This chain connects TRBV7-9 to TRBJ2-2, with D unclear. The germline V gene encodes CDR1 SEHNR and CDR2 FQNEAQ (reference sequence). V lost 5 bases to trimming and J lost 0 bases, with 10 bases between them. The CDR3 loop spans 15 amino acids. In nucleotides, the CDR3 is TGTGCCAGCAGCACCCAGTTATCGAACACCGGGGAGCTGTTTTTT. Encoded protein: CASSTQLSNTGELFF.

The chain links TRBV7-9 to TRBJ2-2; weak D call: TRBD2 (6 bases). Germline V gene lookup returns CDR1 SEHNR and CDR2 FQNEAQ (reference sequence). The CDR3 has 16 residues. With 1 base removed from V and 5 bases from J, the gap between germline ends came to 14 bases. CDR3 coding DNA: TGTGCCAGCAGCTTAGATCCCAGGGAGGTTACCGGGGAGCTGTTTTTT. As protein: CASSLDPREVTGELFF.

This chain uses TRBV28 with TRBJ1-4; 8 bases align to TRBD1. Germline-derived CDR1 and CDR2 are MDHEN and SYDVKM. The ends lost 5 bases at V and 3 bases at J; junction bases unmatched: 5. The CDR3 contains 15 residues. The DNA for the CDR3 is TGTGCCAGCAGTCAACAGGGGGAGTCTAATGAAAAACTGTTTTTT. Its protein is CASSQQGESNEKLFF.

The chain combines TRBV9 with TRBJ2-7; D is unclear. Germline values: CDR1 SGDLS, CDR2 YYNGEE. The CDR3 covers 15 residues. The V end was cut by 2 bases, the J end by 0 bases, with 12 bases between. CDR3 protein: CASSVGPSPSYEQYF. The CDR3 nucleotides read TGTGCCAGCAGCGTCGGTCCATCCCCCTCCTACGAGCAGTACTTC. Variable domain in full (rest from reference TRBV9 and TRBJ2-7): DSGVTQTPKHLITATGQRVTLRCSPRSGDLSVYWYQQSLDQGLQFLIQYYNGEERAKGNILERFSAQQFPDLHSELNLSSLELGDSALYFCASSVGPSPSYEQYFGPGTRLTVT.

This sequence joins TRBV7-6 and TRBJ2-1; 7 nucleotides align to TRBD2. The V and J ends lost 2 bases and 0 bases, in that order; junction bases with no gene match: 10. Germline CDR1 and CDR2: SGHVS and FNYEAQ. The CDR3 is 18 amino acids. CDR3 protein: CASSLLAPGGFSYNEQFF. The CDR3 DNA reads TGTGCCAGCAGCTTATTAGCTCCGGGGGGTTTCTCCTACAATGAGCAGTTCTTC. Using reference TRBV7-6 and TRBJ2-1 for the parts outside the CDR3, the full variable domain is GAGVSQSPRYKVTKRGQDVALRCDPISGHVSLYWYRQALGQGPEFLTYFNYEAQQDKSGLPNDRFSAERPEGSISTLTIQRTEQRDSAMYRCASSLLAPGGFSYNEQFFGPGTRLTVL.

The gene calls are TRBV29-1 and TRBJ2-1; perhaps TRBD2 as D (6 bases). Germline-derived CDR1 and CDR2 are SQVTM and ANQGSEA. This CDR3 is built from 14 residues. V was clipped by 2 bases and J by 2 bases, with 10 bases between them. CDR3: CSVERRVPYNEQFF. CDR3 coding DNA: TGCAGCGTTGAACGGAGGGTCCCCTACAATGAGCAGTTCTTC.

The chain couples TRBV12-5 to TRBJ1-1; possible D gene TRBD1, 5 bases. This CDR3 spans 15 amino acids. V was cut by 2 bases and J by 6 bases, with 16 bases left in between. Per the germline V gene, CDR1 is LGHNT and CDR2 is FRNRAP. The CDR3 DNA sequence: TGTGCTAGTGGTTTGTGGGACCCAGGTGTCTCTGAAGCTTTCTTT. Residues: CASGLWDPGVSEAFF.

This chain connects TRBV7-9 to TRBJ1-3; D is undetermined. The germline gives CDR1 SEHNR, CDR2 FQNEAQ (reference sequence). The V end lost 2 bases, the J end lost 4 bases, and 12 bases lay between the germline ends. The CDR3 runs to 15 residues. The CDR3 sequence: CASSLYGDLGNTIYF. As DNA, the CDR3 is TGTGCCAGCAGCTTATACGGAGATTTAGGAAACACCATATATTTT.

The chain carries TRBV4-3 and TRBJ1-5, with D possibly being TRBD1 (6 bases). Per germline, CDR1 LGHNA and CDR2 YSLEER. V was clipped by 0 bases and J by 7 bases, with 13 bases between them. This CDR3 contains 15 residues. The CDR3 region has the DNA TGCGCCAGCAGCCAAGATAGGGCAGGGGCGCAGCCCCAGCATTTT. Its translation is CASSQDRAGAQPQHF.

CDR3 sequence reads: CASFPGPGPATATGELFF. Here the CDR3 DNA reads TGTGCCAGCTTCCCCGGGCCCGGGCCCGCGACGGCCACCGGGGAGCTGTTTTTT. The chain uses TRBV7-7 and TRBJ2-2; D is unclear. The CDR3 is made up of 18 amino acids. Looked up from germline, CDR1 is SSHAT and CDR2 is FNYEAQ (reference sequence). Trimming stripped 8 bases from V and 4 bases from J, with 26 bases between. Complete variable domain (other parts from reference TRBV7-7 and TRBJ2-2): GAGVSQSPRYKVTKRGQDVTLRCDPISSHATLYWYQQALGQGPEFLTYFNYEAQPDKSGLPSDRFSAERPEGSISTLTIQRTEQRDSAMYRCASFPGPGPATATGELFFGEGSRLTVL.